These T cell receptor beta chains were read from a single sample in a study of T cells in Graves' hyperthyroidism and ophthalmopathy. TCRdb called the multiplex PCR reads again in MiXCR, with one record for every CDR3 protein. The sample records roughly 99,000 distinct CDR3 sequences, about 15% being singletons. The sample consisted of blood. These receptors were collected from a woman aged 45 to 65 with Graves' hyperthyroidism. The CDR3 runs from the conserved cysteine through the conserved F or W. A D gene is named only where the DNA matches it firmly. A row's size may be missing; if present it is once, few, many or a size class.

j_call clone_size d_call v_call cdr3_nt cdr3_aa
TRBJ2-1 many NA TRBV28 TGTGCCAGCAGCCCGAGTGGGGCTAGAGAGCAGTTCTTC CASSPSGAREQFF
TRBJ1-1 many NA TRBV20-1 TGCAGTGCCCCGGCGGGCAGGAGGGCTTTCTTT CSAPAGRRAFF
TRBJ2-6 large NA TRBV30 TGTGCCTGGAGCCCGCGTGAGTTAGATGGGGCCAACGTCCTGACTTTC CAWSPRELDGANVLTF
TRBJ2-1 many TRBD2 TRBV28 TGTGCCAGCAGCAAAATCGGACTAGCGGCAAGCAATGAGCAGTTCTTC CASSKIGLAASNEQFF
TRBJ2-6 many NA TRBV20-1 TGCAGTGCTAGAGCAACAGGGAGCCCTTCTGGGGCCAACGTCCTGACTTTC CSARATGSPSGANVLTF
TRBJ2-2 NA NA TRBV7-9 TGTGCCAGCAGGGGGCTGGGGGAGCTGTTTTTT CASRGLGELFF
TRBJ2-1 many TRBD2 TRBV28 TGTGCCAGCAGTTTCCAGCGGGAACACAATGAGCAGTTCTTC CASSFQREHNEQFF
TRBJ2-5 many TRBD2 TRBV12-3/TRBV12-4 TGTGCCAGCAAAGAGCGGGAGGGATTAGAGACCCAGTACTTC CASKEREGLETQYF
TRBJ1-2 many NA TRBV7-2 TGTGCCAGCGTTTTCGACTACTATGGCTACACCTTC CASVFDYYGYTF
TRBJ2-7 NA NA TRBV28 TGTGCCAGCAGCTCAAGACCCGGTCAGGGCGAGCAGTACTTC CASSSRPGQGEQYF
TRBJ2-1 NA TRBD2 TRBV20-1 TGCAGTGCTTCGACGGGACTAGCGGGAGGGAGGTCGCTAATGCATGAGCAGTTCTTC CSASTGLAGGRSLMHEQFF
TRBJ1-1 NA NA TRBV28 TGTGCCAGCAGTTTGAGCCGTGTGAGGGGTCGAAACACTGAAGCTTTCTTT CASSLSRVRGRNTEAFF
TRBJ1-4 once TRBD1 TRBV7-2 TGTGCCAGCAGCCCACGCAGCGACCGGGACAGGTCAACTAATGAAAAACTGTTTTTT CASSPRSDRDRSTNEKLFF
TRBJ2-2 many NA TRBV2 TGTGCCAGCAGTGAGCAACTTGACACCGGGGAGCTGTTTTTT CASSEQLDTGELFF
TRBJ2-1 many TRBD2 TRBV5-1 TGCGCCAGCAGCTTGGCGGGCGGGAGTATTTACAATGAGCAGTTCTTC CASSLAGGSIYNEQFF
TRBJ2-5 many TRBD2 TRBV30 TGTGCCTGGAGTCGGACTAGAAGGGAGCAAGAGACCCAGTACTTC CAWSRTRREQETQYF
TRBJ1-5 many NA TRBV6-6 TGTGCCAGCAGTTACTCAGGAGGGGGTCAGCCCCAGCATTTT CASSYSGGGQPQHF
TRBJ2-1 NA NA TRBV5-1 TGCGCCAGCAGCCAAATCGGCGGGGTTGAGCAGTTCTTC CASSQIGGVEQFF
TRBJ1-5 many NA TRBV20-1 TGCAGTGCTACAGGGCTGGATCAGCCCCAGCATTTT CSATGLDQPQHF
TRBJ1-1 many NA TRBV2 TGCGCCAGCAGTCTTGACTCTAGGGACACTGAAGCTTTCTTT CASSLDSRDTEAFF
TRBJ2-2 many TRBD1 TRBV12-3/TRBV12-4 TGTGCCAGCAGATTGGGACAGGGTGGTTATTTCAAGCTGTTTTTT CASRLGQGGYFKLFF
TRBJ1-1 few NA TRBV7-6 TGTGCCAGCAGCTCCTCGTTGAACACTGAAGCTTTCTTT CASSSSLNTEAFF
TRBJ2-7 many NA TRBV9 TGTGCCAGCAGCCCCCGGGCAGGGGGGAACGAGCAGTACTTC CASSPRAGGNEQYF
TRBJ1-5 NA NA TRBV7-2 TGTGCCAGCAGCTACCGTCGGGATCAGCCCCAGCATTTT CASSYRRDQPQHF
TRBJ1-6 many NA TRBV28 TGTGCCAGCACCCCCGGGACAACTAGGTCACCCCTCCACTTT CASTPGTTRSPLHF
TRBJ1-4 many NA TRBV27 TGTGCCAGCAGTTCTCGACCCCCAACTAATGAAAAACTGTTTTTT CASSSRPPTNEKLFF
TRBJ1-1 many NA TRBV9 TGTGCCAGCAGCGTAGGTAGTGGGAGCACTGAAGCTTTCTTT CASSVGSGSTEAFF
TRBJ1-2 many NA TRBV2 TGTGCCAGCAGCCAATTACAGGGAATTGACTATGGCTACACCTTC CASSQLQGIDYGYTF
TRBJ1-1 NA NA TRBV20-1 TGCAGTGCCGAAGACAGAATTAAGAACACTGAAGCTTTCTTT CSAEDRIKNTEAFF
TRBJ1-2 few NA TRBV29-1 TGCAGCGTTGTTGCGGGGATCTATGGCTACACCTTC CSVVAGIYGYTF
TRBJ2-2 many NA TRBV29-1 TGCAGCGTTGGGGCCCGCGGAGATTCGGGCACCGGGGAGCTGTTTTTT CSVGARGDSGTGELFF
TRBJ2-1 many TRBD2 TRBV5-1 TGCGCCAGCAGCTTGCCGCCAGCGGGGGTTGAGCAGTTCTTC CASSLPPAGVEQFF
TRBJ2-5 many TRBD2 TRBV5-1 TGCGCCAGCAGCTTGCGCACTAGCGGAGAGGGGGAGACCCAGTACTTC CASSLRTSGEGETQYF
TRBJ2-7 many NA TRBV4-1 TGCGCCAGCAGCCAAGATTTAAGGATCGCTTACGAGCAGTACTTC CASSQDLRIAYEQYF
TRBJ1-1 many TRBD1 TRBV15 TGTGCCACCAGCAGAGGGACAGGACCTCTAGTTGAAGCTTTCTTT CATSRGTGPLVEAFF
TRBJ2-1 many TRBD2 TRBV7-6 TGTGCCAGCAGCGATAGTAGCGGGAGGAGCGAGCAGTTCTTC CASSDSSGRSEQFF
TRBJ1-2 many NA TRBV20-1 TGCAGTTTCCCCGAAACAGGGCCTAACTATGGCTACACCTTC CSFPETGPNYGYTF
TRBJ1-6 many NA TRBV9 TGTGCCAGCAGCGTAACGAAAAATAATTCACCCCTCCACTTT CASSVTKNNSPLHF
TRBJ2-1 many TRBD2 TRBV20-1 TGCAGTCTAGATACAGGCGCGGGAGGTTCCTGGTCTGAGCAGTTCTTC CSLDTGAGGSWSEQFF
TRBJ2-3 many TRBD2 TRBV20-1 TGCAGTGCCACCGACCTACTAGCGGGAGGGGGAGATACGCAGTATTTT CSATDLLAGGGDTQYF
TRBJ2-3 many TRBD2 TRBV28 TGTGCCAGCAGTTCCTTGGGAGCGGGAGGGCCGTCAGATACGCAGTATTTT CASSSLGAGGPSDTQYF
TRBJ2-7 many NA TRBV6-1 TGTGCCAGCAGGGTTCGGGTGTGGGGAAGAGGATACGAGCAGTACTTC CASRVRVWGRGYEQYF
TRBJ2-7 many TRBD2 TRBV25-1 TGTGCCAGCAGTTGGAGCGGGGCTACCTACGAGCAGTACTTC CASSWSGATYEQYF
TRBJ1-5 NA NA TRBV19 TGTGCCAGTAGTCCCCAGGATCAGCCCCAGCATTTT CASSPQDQPQHF
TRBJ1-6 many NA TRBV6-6 TGTGCCAGCAGTTACTCGAGGGCAGATTCACCCCTCCACTTT CASSYSRADSPLHF
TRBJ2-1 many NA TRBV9 TGTGCCAGCAGCGCTGACAGGATTGAGCAGTTCTTC CASSADRIEQFF
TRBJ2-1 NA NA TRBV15 TGTGCCACCAGCACCTATAGAGGTTACAATGAGCAGTTCTTC CATSTYRGYNEQFF
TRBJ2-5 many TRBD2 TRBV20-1 TGCAGTGCTAGAGGGCTTGGGGGGAGGGACTCCTCGCAAGAGACCCAGTACTTC CSARGLGGRDSSQETQYF
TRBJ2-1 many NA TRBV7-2 TGTGCCAGCAGCTTAGCCCGCATGTCTAGCGTCGACCGCGAGCAGTTCTTC CASSLARMSSVDREQFF
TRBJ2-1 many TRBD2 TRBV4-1 TGCGCCAGCAGCAACTCTCCTAGCGGCAATGAGCAGTTCTTC CASSNSPSGNEQFF
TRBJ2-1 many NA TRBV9 TGTGCCAGCGGGCGCGACCCAGCGAATGAGCAGTTCTTC CASGRDPANEQFF
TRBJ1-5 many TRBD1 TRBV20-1 TGCAGTGCTAGAGTAGGGGGACAGGGGGTCGGGCAGCCCCAGCATTTT CSARVGGQGVGQPQHF